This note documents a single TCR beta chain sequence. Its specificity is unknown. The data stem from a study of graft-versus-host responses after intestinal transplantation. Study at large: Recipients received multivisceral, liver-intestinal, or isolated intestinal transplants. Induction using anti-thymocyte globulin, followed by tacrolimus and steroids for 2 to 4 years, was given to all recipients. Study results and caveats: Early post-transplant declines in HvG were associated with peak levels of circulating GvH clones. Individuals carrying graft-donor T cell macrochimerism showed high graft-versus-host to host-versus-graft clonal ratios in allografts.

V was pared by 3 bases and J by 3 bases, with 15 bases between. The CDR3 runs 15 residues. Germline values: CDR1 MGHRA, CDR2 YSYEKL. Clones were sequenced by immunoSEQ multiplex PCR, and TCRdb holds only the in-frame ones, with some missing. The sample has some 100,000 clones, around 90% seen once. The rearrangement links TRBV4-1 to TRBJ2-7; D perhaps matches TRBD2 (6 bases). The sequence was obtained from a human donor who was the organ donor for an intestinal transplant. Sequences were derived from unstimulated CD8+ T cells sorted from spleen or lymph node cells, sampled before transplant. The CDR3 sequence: CASSHLASGLYEQYF. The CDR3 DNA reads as TGCGCCAGCAGCCATCTCGCATCGGGACTCTACGAGCAGTACTTC.